This T cell receptor (beta chain) was recorded in a study of response to subunit inactivated influenza vaccine. Study results and caveats: The study's authors posited that every seasonal influenza vaccination enlists few new T cells.

The CDR3 contains 13 residues. V gave up 5 bases and J gave up 3 bases, with 10 bases separating them. Germline lookup yields CDR1 LGHNA and CDR2 YNFKEQ. One entry per CDR3 protein, called by TCRdb with MiXCR from the RT-PCR reads. The profile covers a few hundred thousand distinct CDR3 sequences, with approximately 21% appearing a single time and 10% taken by the ten largest. Turning to this clonotype: What it binds is not known.

J is TRBJ2-5 and V is TRBV4-2, with D possibly TRBD1 on 5 matching bases. The sequenced sample was PBMCs from blood, obtained about 19 months after vaccination. This clonotype was sampled from a man aged 45 to 75 who received an inactivated influenza vaccine. The CDR3 DNA sequence: TGTGCCAGCAGCGACAGAACTGAAGAGACCCAGTACTTC. The encoded protein is CASSDRTEETQYF.